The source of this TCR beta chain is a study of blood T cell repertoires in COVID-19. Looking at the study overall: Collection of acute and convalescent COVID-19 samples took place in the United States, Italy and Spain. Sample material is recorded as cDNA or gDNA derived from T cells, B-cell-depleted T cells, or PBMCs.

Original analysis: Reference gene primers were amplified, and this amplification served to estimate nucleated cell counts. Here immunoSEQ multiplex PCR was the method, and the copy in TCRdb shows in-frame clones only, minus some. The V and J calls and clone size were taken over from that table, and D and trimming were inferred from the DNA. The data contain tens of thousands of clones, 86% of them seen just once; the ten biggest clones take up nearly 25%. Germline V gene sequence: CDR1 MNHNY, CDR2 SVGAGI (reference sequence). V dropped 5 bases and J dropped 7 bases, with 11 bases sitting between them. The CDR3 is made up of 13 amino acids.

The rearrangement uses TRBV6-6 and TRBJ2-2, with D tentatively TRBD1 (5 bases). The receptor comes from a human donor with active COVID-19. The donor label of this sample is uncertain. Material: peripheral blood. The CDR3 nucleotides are TGTGCCAGCAGTGGGGCCATGGGCGGGGAGCTGTTTTTT. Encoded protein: CASSGAMGGELFF.